This T cell receptor (beta chain) was captured in a study of glioma-infiltrating T cells. Using RNA template, CDR3s of TCR alpha and beta were amplified with iRepertoire arm-PCR. Tissue mRNA or PBMC total RNA, roughly 85-450 ng, went into one-step reverse transcription and amplification. TCRdb redid the calling of the multiplex PCR reads with MiXCR, one entry per CDR3 protein. The sample records more than 110,000 distinct CDR3 sequences, roughly 43% being singletons. CDR3 length: 18 amino acids. Unmatched junction bases numbered 13, after V lost 3 bases and J lost 5 bases. Germline V gene lookup returns CDR1 DFQATT and CDR2 SNEGSKA (reference sequence).

Sequenced: glioma tissue, nonneoplastic brain tissue, or PBMCs (not recorded which). This chain uses TRBV20-1 with TRBJ2-1; the match to TRBD2 covers 13 bases. This clonotype was obtained from a human donor with low-grade glioma or glioblastoma, undergoing nonglioma brain surgery, or in good health (not recorded which). The CDR3, as DNA: TGCAGTGCTAGTCGGGGAACTAGCGGGGGGGCTTTTGACAATGAGCAGTTCTTC. This encodes CSASRGTSGGAFDNEQFF.